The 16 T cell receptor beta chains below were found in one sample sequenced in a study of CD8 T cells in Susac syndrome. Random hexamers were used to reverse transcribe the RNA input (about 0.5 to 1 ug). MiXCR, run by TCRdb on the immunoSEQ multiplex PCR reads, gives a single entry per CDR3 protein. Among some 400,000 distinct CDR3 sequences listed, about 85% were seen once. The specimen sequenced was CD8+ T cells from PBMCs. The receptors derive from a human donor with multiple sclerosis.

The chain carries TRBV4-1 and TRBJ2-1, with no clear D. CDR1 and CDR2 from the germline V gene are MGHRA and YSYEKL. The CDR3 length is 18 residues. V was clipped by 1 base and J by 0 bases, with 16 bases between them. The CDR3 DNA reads TGCGCCAGCAGCCAAGGGCCCCCGGGTTACTCCTCCTACAATGAGCAGTTCTTC. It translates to CASSQGPPGYSSYNEQFF.

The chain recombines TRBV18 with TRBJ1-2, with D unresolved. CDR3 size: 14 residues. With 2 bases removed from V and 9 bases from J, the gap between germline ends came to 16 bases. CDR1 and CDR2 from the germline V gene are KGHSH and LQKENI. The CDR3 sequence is CASSPGYSLLSYTF. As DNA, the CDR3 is TGTGCCAGCTCACCAGGATACTCCCTACTCAGCTACACCTTC. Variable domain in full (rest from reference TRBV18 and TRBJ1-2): NAGVMQNPRHLVRRRGQEARLRCSPMKGHSHVYWYRQLPEEGLKFMVYLQKENIIDESGMPKERFSAEFPKEGPSILRIQQVVRGDSAAYFCASSPGYSLLSYTFGSGTRLTVV.

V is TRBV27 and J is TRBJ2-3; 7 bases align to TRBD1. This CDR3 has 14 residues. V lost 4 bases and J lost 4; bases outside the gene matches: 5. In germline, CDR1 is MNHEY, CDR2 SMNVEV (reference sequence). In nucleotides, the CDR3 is TGTGCCAGCAGTTCCCACAGGGGTTCAGATACGCAGTATTTT. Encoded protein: CASSSHRGSDTQYF.

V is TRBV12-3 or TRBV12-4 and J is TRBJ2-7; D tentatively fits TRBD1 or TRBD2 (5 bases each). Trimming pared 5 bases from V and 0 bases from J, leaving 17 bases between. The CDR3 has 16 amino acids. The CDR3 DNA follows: TGTGCCAGCAGTGCGGACTGGGGGAAATCCTCCTACGAGCAGTACTTC. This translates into CASSADWGKSSYEQYF.

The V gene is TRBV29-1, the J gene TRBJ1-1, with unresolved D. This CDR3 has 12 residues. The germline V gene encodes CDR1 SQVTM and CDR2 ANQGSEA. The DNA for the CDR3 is TGCAGGGTGGATCCATCGAACACTGAAGCTTTCTTT. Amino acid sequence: CRVDPSNTEAFF.

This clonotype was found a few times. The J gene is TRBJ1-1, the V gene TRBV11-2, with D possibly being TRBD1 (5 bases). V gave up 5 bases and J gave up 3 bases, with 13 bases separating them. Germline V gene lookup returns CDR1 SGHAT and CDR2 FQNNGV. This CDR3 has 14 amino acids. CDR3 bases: TGTGCCAGCAGCCTCTCAGGGCGGGACACTGAAGCTTTCTTT. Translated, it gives CASSLSGRDTEAFF.

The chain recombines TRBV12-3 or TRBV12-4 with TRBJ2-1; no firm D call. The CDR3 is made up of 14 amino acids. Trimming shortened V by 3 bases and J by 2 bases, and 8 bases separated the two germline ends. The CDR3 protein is CASSFLRPYNEQFF. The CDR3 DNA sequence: TGTGCCAGCAGTTTTTTACGTCCCTACAATGAGCAGTTCTTC.

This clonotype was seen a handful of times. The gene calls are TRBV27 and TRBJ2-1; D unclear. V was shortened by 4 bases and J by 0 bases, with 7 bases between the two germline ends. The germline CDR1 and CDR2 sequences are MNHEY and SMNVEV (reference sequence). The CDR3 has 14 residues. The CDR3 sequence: CASSYVSSYNEQFF. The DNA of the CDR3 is TGTGCCAGCAGTTATGTCAGCTCCTACAATGAGCAGTTCTTC.

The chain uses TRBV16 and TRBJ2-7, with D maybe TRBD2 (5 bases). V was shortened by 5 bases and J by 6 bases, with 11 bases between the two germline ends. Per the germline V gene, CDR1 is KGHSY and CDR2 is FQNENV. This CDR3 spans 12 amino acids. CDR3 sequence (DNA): TGTGCCAGCAGCGGAGGTCCAGGCGAGCAGTACTTC. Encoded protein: CASSGGPGEQYF.

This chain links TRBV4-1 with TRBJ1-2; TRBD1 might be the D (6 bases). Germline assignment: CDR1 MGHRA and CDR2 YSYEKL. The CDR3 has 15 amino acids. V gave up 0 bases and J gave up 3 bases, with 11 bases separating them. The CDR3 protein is CASSQEQTGYYGYTF. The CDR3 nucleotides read TGCGCCAGCAGCCAAGAGCAAACAGGGTACTATGGCTACACCTTC.

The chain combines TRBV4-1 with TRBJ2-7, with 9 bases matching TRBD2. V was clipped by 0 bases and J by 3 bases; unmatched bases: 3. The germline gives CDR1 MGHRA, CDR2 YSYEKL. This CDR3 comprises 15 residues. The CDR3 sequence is CASSQDAGGVYEQYF. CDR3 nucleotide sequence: TGCGCCAGCAGCCAAGATGCGGGAGGGGTCTACGAGCAGTACTTC.

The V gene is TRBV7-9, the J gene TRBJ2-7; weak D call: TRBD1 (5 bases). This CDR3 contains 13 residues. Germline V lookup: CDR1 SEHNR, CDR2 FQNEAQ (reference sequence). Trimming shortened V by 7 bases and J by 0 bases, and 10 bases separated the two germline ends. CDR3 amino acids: CASTQDISYEQYF. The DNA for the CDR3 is TGTGCCAGCACCCAGGACATCTCCTACGAGCAGTACTTC.

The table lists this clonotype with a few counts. CDR3 DNA: TGTGCCAGCAGTGGGGACAGGGGGAATCAGCCCCAGCATTTT. Its protein is CASSGDRGNQPQHF. The chain employs TRBV6-1 and TRBJ1-5, with TRBD1 matching over 11 bases. The CDR3 consists of 14 residues. Trimming at V came to 4 bases and at J to 4 bases, leaving 0 bases not matched to a gene. Germline V lookup: CDR1 MNHNS, CDR2 SASEGT.

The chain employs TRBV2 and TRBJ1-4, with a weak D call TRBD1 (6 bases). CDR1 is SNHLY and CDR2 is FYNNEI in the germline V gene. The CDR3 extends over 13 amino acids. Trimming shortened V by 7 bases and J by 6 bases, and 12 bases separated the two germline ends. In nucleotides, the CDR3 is TGTGCCAGCATGTGGGACATAGATGAAAAACTGTTTTTT. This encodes CASMWDIDEKLFF.

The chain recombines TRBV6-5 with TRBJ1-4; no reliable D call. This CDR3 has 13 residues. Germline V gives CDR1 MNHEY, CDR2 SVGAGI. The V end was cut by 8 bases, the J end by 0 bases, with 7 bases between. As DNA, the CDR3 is TGTGCCAGCGGCACACCAACTAATGAAAAACTGTTTTTT. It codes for CASGTPTNEKLFF.

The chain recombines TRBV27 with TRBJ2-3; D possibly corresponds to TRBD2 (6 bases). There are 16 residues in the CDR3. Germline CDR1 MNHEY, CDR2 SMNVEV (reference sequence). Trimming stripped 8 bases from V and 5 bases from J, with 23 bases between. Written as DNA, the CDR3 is TGTGCCAGCGGCGGACTATTGGGTACCCTCGGAGATACGCAGTATTTT. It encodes CASGGLLGTLGDTQYF.